These T cell receptor beta chains were read from a single sample in a study of T cells after yellow fever vaccination. TCRdb ran MiXCR on the 5' RACE reads and lists one entry per CDR3 protein. Of 120,000 or so distinct CDR3 sequences in the sample, around 9.8% were seen once. The sequencing here drew on CD8+ T cells sorted from PBMCs, taken on the day of the yellow fever booster vaccination. These TCRs come from a man between 18 and 29 years old who received the YFV17D yellow fever vaccine. CDR3s include the opening cysteine and the closing phenylalanine or tryptophan. D genes are given only for firm matches. A clone size is listed for some rows: how often the clone was seen (once, few, many), or a class if it is expanded.

j_gene,d_gene,abundance,v_gene,CDR3aa,CDR3nt
TRBJ2-5,-,few,TRBV7-7,CASSPRLGIQETQYF,TGTGCTAGCAGCCCACGACTAGGAATACAAGAGACCCAGTACTTC
TRBJ2-1,TRBD2,few,TRBV7-3,CASSSGGGAYNEQFF,TGTGCCAGCAGCTCGGGCGGGGGAGCCTACAATGAGCAGTTCTTC
TRBJ2-3,-,-,TRBV12-3/TRBV12-4,CASSLLGGPDTQYF,TGTGCCAGCAGTTTATTGGGGGGACCAGATACGCAGTATTTT
TRBJ2-1,TRBD1,few,TRBV6-4,CASRPGTGPYNEQFF,TGTGCCAGCAGACCCGGGACAGGACCATACAATGAGCAGTTCTTC
TRBJ2-2,-,-,TRBV21-1,CASSTNRGVPGVSTGELFF,TGTGCCAGCAGCACTAATAGGGGGGTTCCGGGGGTTAGCACCGGGGAGCTGTTTTTT
TRBJ2-5,TRBD1,few,TRBV29-1,CSVMYRGLKETQYF,TGCAGCGTCATGTACAGGGGTTTGAAAGAGACCCAGTACTTC
TRBJ1-1,TRBD1,-,TRBV15,CATSEGQGLKTEAFF,TGTGCCACCAGCGAAGGACAGGGATTGAAAACTGAAGCTTTCTTT
TRBJ1-2,-,-,TRBV7-9,CASSGENRAYGYTF,TGTGCCAGCAGCGGGGAAAATAGAGCGTATGGCTACACCTTC
TRBJ2-5,-,few,TRBV6-5,CASTGAQETQYF,TGTGCCAGCACGGGGGCCCAAGAGACCCAGTACTTC
TRBJ2-7,-,-,TRBV3-1,CASSQDGLLYEQYF,TGTGCCAGCAGCCAAGACGGGCTTCTCTACGAGCAGTACTTC
TRBJ1-3,-,-,TRBV9,CASTQGKLSGNTIYF,TGTGCCAGCACCCAGGGGAAGCTCTCTGGAAACACCATATATTTT
TRBJ1-1,-,many,TRBV6-5,CASSYSMNTEAFF,TGTGCCAGCAGTTACTCCATGAACACTGAAGCTTTCTTT
TRBJ1-3,-,-,TRBV4-1,CASSQGGIGNTIYF,TGCGCCAGCAGCCAAGGGGGGATCGGAAACACCATATATTTT
TRBJ2-1,-,-,TRBV11-2,CASSEITREQFF,TGTGCCAGCAGCGAGATTACAAGGGAGCAGTTCTTC
TRBJ2-1,-,-,TRBV6-1,CASSPRGRIIPSYNEQFF,TGTGCCAGCAGTCCCCGGGGCCGAATAATTCCTTCGTACAATGAGCAGTTCTTC
TRBJ1-6,-,many,TRBV7-9,CASSTSGTRNSPLHF,TGTGCCAGCAGCACCTCCGGGACACGGAATTCACCCCTCCACTTT
TRBJ1-1,TRBD1,once,TRBV12-3/TRBV12-4,CASSSGTGATEAFF,TGTGCCAGCAGTTCCGGGACAGGGGCCACTGAAGCTTTCTTT
TRBJ2-1,-,few,TRBV4-1,CASQAGSSYNEQFF,TGCGCCAGCCAAGCCGGCTCGTCCTACAATGAGCAGTTCTTC
TRBJ1-2,-,few,TRBV20-1,CSASERANGYTF,TGCAGTGCTAGTGAGAGGGCGAATGGCTACACCTTC
TRBJ2-1,-,many,TRBV11-2,CASSPRTSYNEQFF,TGTGCCAGCAGCCCTCGGACCTCCTACAATGAGCAGTTCTTC
TRBJ2-5,-,many,TRBV2,CASSESQGLEETQYF,TGTGCCAGCAGTGAAAGTCAGGGGCTTGAGGAGACCCAGTACTTC
TRBJ2-5,TRBD1,-,TRBV24-1,CATSLAGGQETQYF,TGTGCCACCAGTTTAGCAGGGGGTCAAGAGACCCAGTACTTC
TRBJ1-1,TRBD1,-,TRBV4-3,CASSHRGTGGWFTEAFF,TGCGCCAGCAGCCACCGGGGGACAGGGGGCTGGTTCACTGAAGCTTTCTTT
TRBJ2-1,TRBD2,few,TRBV9,CASSVRAGGHNEQFF,TGTGCCAGCAGCGTGCGAGCGGGGGGACACAATGAGCAGTTCTTC
TRBJ1-5,TRBD1,-,TRBV19,CASSIGGTGGNQPQHF,TGTGCCAGTAGTATAGGAGGGACAGGGGGCAATCAGCCCCAGCATTTT